This TCR beta chain comes out of a study of shared clonotypes between healthy human individuals. Profiled with immunoSEQ multiplex PCR; TCRdb holds only in-frame clones, not every one. The data contain more than 2 million clones, approximately 96% of them singletons. Everyone who donated was a Caucasian adult who lived in Nashville, Tennessee. The V gene end was trimmed by 3 bases and the J gene end by 2 bases; junction bases not matched to a gene: 7. This CDR3 is 15 amino acids long. Looked up from germline, CDR1 is SQVTM and CDR2 is ANQGSEA. The sample was naive CD4+ T cells sorted from blood. The subset: CD45RA+ positively selected. The chain has TRBV29-1 and TRBJ2-3; 8 bases map to TRBD2. The receptor was isolated from a man between 18 and 29 years old in good health. CDR3 in amino acids: CSVEIAGLTTDTQYF. The CDR3 coding sequence is TGCAGCGTTGAGATAGCGGGGCTTACCACAGATACGCAGTATTTT.